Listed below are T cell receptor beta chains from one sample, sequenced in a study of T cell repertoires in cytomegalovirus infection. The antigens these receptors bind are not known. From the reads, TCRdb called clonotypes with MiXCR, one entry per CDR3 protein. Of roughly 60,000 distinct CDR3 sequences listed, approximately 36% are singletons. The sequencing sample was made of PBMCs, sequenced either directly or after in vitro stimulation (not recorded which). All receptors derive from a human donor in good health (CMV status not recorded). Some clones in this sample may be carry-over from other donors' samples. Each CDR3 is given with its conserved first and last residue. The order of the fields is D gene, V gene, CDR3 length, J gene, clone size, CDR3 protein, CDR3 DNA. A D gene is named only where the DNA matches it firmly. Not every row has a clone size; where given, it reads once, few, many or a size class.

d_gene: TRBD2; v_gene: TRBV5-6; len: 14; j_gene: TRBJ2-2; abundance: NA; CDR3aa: CASRGYAGAGELFF; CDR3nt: TGTGCCAGCAGGGGGTATGCGGGAGCCGGGGAGCTGTTTTTT
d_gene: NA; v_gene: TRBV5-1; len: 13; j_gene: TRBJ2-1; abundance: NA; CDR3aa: CASSLNGANEQFF; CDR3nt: TGCGCCAGCAGCTTGAACGGGGCTAATGAGCAGTTCTTC
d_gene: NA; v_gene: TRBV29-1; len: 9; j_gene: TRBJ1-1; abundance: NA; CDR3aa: CSVGPKAFF; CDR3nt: TGCAGCGTGGGGCCGAAAGCTTTCTTT
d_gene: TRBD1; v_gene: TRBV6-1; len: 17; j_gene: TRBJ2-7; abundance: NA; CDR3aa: CASSPGTALMRSYEQYF; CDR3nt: TGTGCCAGCAGCCCCGGGACAGCGCTGATGAGGTCCTACGAGCAGTACTTC
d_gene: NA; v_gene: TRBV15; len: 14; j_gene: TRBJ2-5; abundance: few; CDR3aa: CATSSGTTQETQYF; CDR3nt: TGTGCCACCAGCAGCGGGACAACCCAAGAGACCCAGTACTTC
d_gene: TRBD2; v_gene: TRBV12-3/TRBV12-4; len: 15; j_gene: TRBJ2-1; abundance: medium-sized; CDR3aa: CASSLSGGGYNEQFF; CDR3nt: TGTGCCAGCAGTTTATCGGGGGGAGGGTACAATGAGCAGTTCTTC
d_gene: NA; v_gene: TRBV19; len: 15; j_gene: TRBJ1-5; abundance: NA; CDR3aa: CASTLSDEGRQPQHF; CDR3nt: TGTGCCAGTACCCTATCGGACGAGGGGAGGCAGCCCCAGCATTTT
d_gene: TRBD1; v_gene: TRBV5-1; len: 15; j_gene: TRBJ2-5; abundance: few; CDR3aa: CASSSGGPTQLGQYF; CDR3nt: TGCGCCAGCAGCTCAGGGGGTCCCACCCAGTTGGGTCAGTACTTC
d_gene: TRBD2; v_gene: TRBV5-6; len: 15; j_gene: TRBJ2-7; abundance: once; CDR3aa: CASSPGLGGDLRQYF; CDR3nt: TGTGCCAGCAGCCCGGGACTAGGAGGGGACTTAAGGCAGTACTTC
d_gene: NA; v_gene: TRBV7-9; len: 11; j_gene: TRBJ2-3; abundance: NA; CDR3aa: CASSEEYTQYF; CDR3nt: TGTGCCAGCAGCGAGGAGTATACGCAGTATTTT
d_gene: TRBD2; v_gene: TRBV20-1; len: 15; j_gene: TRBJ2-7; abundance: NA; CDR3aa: CSARTSGGMGYEQYF; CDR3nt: TGCAGTGCTAGAACTTCGGGGGGAATGGGCTACGAGCAGTACTTC
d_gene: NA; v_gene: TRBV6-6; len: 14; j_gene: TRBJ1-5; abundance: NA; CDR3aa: CASSLQGIDQPQHF; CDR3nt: TGTGCCAGCAGTCTACAGGGTATCGATCAGCCCCAGCATTTT
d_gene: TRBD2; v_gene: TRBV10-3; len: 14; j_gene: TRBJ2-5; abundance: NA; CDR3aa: CAIGKAGERETQYF; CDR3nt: TGTGCCATCGGGAAAGCGGGGGAGAGGGAGACCCAGTACTTC
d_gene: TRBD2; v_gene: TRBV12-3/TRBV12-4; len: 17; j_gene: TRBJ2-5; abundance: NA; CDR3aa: CASSSGTSGRPIETQYF; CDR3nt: TGTGCCAGCAGTTCAGGGACTAGCGGGAGGCCGATAGAGACCCAGTACTTC
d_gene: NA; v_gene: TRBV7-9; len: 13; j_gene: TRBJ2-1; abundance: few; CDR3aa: CASSPVAYNEQFF; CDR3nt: TGTGCCAGCAGCCCGGTGGCCTACAATGAGCAGTTCTTC
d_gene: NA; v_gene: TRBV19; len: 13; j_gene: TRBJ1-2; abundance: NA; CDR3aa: CASSKGLNYGYTF; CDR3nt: TGTGCCAGTAGTAAGGGCCTTAACTATGGCTACACCTTC
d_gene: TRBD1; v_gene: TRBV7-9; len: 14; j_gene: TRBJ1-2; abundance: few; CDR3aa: CASSITGTVDGYTF; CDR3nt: TGTGCCAGCAGCATAACCGGGACAGTCGATGGCTACACCTTC
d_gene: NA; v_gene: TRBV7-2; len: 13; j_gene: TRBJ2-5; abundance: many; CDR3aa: CASSFLGKETQYF; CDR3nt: TGTGCCAGCAGCTTCCTCGGAAAAGAGACCCAGTACTTC
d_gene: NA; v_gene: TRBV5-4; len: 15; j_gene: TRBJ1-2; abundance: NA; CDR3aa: CASKGNRPSNYGYTF; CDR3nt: TGTGCCAGCAAAGGTAACCGACCATCTAACTATGGCTACACCTTC
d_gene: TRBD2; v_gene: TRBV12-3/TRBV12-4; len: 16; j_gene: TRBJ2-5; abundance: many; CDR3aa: CASSREAGGPVKTQYF; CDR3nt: TGTGCCAGCAGCCGAGAAGCGGGGGGGCCGGTAAAGACCCAGTACTTC
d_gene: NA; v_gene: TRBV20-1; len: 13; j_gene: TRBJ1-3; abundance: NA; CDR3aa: CSARVTGGNTIYF; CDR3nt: TGCAGTGCTAGAGTGACGGGAGGAAACACCATATATTTT
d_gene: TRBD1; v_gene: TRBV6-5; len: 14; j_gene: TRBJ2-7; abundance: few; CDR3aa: CASSYTGTGYEQYF; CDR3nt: TGTGCCAGCAGTTATACCGGGACAGGCTACGAGCAGTACTTC
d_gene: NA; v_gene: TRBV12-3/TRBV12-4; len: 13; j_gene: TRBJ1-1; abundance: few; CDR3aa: CASSFGGGTEAFF; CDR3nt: TGTGCCAGCAGTTTCGGGGGAGGCACTGAAGCTTTCTTT
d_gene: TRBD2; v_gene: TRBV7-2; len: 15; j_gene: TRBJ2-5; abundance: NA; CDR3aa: CASSYQRGHQETQYF; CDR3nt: TGTGCCAGCAGCTACCAGCGGGGCCACCAAGAGACCCAGTACTTC
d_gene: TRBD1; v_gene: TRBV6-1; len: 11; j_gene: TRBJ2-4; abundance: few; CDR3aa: CASSAVGGWNF; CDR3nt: TGTGCCAGCAGTGCCGTAGGGGGCTGGAACTTC
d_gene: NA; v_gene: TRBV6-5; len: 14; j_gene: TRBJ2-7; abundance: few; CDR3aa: CASHTGTQAVVQYF; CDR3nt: TGTGCCAGCCACACGGGGACCCAGGCAGTGGTTCAGTACTTC
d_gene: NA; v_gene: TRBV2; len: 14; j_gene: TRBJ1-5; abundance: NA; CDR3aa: CASSDMNSNQPQHF; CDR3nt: TGTGCCAGCAGTGATATGAACAGCAATCAGCCCCAGCATTTT
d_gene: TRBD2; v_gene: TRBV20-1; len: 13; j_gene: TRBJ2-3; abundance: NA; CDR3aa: CSAPSGGTDTQYF; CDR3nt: TGCAGTGCTCCTAGCGGGGGCACAGATACGCAGTATTTT
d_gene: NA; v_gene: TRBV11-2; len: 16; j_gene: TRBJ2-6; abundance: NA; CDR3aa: CASSSLTPSGANVLTF; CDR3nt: TGTGCCAGCAGCTCCCTCACCCCCTCTGGGGCCAACGTCCTGACTTTC
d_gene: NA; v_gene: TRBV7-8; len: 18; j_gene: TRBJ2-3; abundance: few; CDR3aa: CASSLVLGLGASTDTQYF; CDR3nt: TGTGCCAGCAGCTTAGTTCTCGGCCTGGGGGCTAGCACAGATACGCAGTATTTT
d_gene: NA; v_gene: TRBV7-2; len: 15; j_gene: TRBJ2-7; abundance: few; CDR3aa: CASSLVSGPTYEQYF; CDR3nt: TGTGCCAGCAGCTTAGTATCCGGGCCTACCTACGAGCAGTACTTC
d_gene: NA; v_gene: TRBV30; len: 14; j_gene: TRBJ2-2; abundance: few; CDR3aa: CAWSTRGGTGELFF; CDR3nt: TGTGCCTGGAGTACCAGGGGGGGGACCGGGGAGCTGTTTTTT
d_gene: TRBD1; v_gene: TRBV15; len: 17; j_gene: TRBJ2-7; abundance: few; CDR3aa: CATRRDRGPPTLSEQYF; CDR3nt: TGTGCCACCCGAAGGGACAGGGGGCCTCCCACCCTCTCCGAGCAGTACTTC
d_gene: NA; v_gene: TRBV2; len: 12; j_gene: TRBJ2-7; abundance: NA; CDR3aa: CASRASDSEQYF; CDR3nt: TGTGCCAGCAGGGCGAGCGATTCCGAGCAGTACTTC
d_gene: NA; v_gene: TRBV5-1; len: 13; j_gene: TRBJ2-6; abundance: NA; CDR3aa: CASKWDGANVLTF; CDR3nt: TGCGCCAGTAAATGGGATGGGGCCAACGTCCTGACTTTC
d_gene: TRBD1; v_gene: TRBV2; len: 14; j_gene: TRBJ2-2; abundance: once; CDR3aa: CASEGDRGTGELFF; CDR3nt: TGTGCCAGCGAGGGGGACAGGGGCACCGGGGAGCTGTTTTTT
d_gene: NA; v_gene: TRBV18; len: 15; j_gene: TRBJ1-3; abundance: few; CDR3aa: CASSPQRDSGNTIYF; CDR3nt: TGTGCCAGCTCACCACAGCGCGACTCTGGAAACACCATATATTTT
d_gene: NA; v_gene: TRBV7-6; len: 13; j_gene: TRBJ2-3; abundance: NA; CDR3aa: CASSLAYTDTQYF; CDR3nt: TGTGCCAGCAGCTTAGCCTACACAGATACGCAGTATTTT
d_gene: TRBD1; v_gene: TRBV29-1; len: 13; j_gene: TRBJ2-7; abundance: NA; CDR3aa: CSVDGDRDYEQYF; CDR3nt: TGCAGCGTTGATGGGGACAGGGACTACGAGCAGTACTTC
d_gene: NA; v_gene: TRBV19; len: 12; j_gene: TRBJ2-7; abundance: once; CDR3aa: CASSTSSYEQYF; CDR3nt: TGTGCCAGTAGTACCTCCTCCTACGAGCAGTACTTC
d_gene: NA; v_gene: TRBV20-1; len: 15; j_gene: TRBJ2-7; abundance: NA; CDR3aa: CSARDGGSGSYEQYF; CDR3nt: TGCAGTGCTAGAGATGGTGGTAGCGGTTCCTACGAGCAGTACTTC
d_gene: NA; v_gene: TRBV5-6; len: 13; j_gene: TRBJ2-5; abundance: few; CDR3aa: CASSLVELETQYF; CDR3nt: TGTGCCAGCAGCTTGGTAGAGTTGGAGACCCAGTACTTC
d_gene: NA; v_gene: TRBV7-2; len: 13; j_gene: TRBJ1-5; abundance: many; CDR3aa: CASSLRTDQPQHF; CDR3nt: TGTGCCAGCAGCTTACGGACGGATCAGCCCCAGCATTTT
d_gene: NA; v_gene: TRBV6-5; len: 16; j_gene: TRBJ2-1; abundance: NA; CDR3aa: CASSTLVQLTANEQFF; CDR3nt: TGTGCCAGCAGTACACTAGTCCAGCTGACCGCCAATGAGCAGTTCTTC
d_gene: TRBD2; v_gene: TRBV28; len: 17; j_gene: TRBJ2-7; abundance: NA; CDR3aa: CASSWGSGGAGGYEKYF; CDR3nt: TGTGCCAGCAGTTGGGGGTCGGGGGGGGCTGGGGGATACGAGAAGTACTTC
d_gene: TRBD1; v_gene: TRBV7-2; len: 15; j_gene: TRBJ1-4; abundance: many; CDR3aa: CASSDTGTGVAKLFF; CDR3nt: TGTGCCAGCAGCGATACCGGGACAGGGGTAGCAAAACTGTTTTTT
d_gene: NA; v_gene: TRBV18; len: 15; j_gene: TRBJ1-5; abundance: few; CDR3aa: CASSPYGGGNQPQHF; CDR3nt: TGTGCCAGCTCCCCCTATGGGGGAGGCAATCAGCCCCAGCATTTT